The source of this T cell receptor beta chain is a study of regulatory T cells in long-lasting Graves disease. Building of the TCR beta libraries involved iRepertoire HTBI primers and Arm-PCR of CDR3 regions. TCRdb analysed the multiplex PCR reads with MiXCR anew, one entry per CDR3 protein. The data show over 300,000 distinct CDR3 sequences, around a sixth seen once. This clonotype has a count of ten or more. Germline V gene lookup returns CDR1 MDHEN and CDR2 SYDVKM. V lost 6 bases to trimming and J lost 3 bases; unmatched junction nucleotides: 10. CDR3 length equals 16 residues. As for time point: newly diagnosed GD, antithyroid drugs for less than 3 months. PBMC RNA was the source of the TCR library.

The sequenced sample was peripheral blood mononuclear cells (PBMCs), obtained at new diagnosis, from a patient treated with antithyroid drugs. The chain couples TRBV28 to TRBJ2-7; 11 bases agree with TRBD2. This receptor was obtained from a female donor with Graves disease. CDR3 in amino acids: CASSLTLTSGGYEQYF. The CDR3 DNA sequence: TGTGCCAGCAGCCTTACTCTAACTAGCGGGGGCTACGAGCAGTACTTC.